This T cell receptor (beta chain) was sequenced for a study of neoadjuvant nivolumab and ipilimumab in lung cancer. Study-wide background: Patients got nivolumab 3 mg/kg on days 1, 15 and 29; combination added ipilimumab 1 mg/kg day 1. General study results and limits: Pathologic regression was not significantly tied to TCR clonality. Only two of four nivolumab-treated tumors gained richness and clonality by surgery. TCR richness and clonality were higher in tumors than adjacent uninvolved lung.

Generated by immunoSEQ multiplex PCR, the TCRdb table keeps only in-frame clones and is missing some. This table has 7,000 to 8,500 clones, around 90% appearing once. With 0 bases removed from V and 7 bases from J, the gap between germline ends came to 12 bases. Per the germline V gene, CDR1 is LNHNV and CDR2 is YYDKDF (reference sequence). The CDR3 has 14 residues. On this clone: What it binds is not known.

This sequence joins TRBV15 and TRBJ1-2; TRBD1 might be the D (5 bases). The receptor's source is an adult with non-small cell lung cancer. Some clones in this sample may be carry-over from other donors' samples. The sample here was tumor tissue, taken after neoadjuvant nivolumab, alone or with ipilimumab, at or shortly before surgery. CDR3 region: CATSRDTQAVGYTF. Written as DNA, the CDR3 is TGTGCCACCAGCAGAGATACACAGGCGGTTGGCTACACCTTC.